This T cell receptor (beta chain) emerged from a study of identical twins. TCRdb redid the calling of the 5' RACE reads with MiXCR, one entry per CDR3 protein. Found here are more than 600,000 distinct CDR3 sequences, 15% to 20% of them singletons; the top ten hold about an eighth. Germline V gene lookup returns CDR1 DFQATT and CDR2 SNEGSKA (reference sequence). The CDR3 totals 14 residues. Trimming pared 5 bases from V and 0 bases from J, leaving 14 bases between. Findings and caveats of the study: Out-of-frame alpha sequences common to twins exhibited a surplus of low generation probability. Findings depended on cross-sectional statistics rather than tracking the same donors.

Concerning this clonotype itself: The target antigen is unknown.

The same sample was also used in a study of T cells expressing NK-cell markers. Per that paper: Sequencing of TCR beta repertoires drew on sorted CD3+CD56+NKG2C+, CD3+CD56+NKG2C- and CD3+CD56-NKG2C+ T cells. The sequencing cohort of eight donors included seven HCMV-seropositive individuals and one seronegative individual.

Material for sequencing was PBMCs. The TCR originated in a woman younger than 30 in good health. V is TRBV20-1 and J is TRBJ2-7; D may match TRBD1 or TRBD2 (6 bases each). The CDR3 DNA is TGCAGTGCTTCCCGGGGGCCCAACTCCTACGAGCAGTACTTC. Translation gives CSASRGPNSYEQYF.